Shown below are 28 T cell receptor beta chains from a single sample sequenced in a study of PD-L1 blockade in urothelial cancer. Libraries were prepared by immunoSEQ multiplex PCR; TCRdb keeps only in-frame clonotypes and omits some of them. The sample lists 100,000 to 150,000 clones; about 84% were seen once. Time point here: peripheral blood 6 weeks after treatment start. The sample consisted of PBMCs, taken around atezolizumab (anti-PD-L1) treatment. These TCRs come from a middle-aged man with urothelial cancer.

The chain employs TRBV7-2 and TRBJ2-7, with 7 bases that match TRBD1. Trimming removed 5 bases from V and 6 bases from J; junction bases left unmatched: 10. The CDR3 runs to 14 residues. CDR1 and CDR2 (germline): SGHTA, FQGNSA. CDR3 in amino acids: CASSMTGSKGEQYF. The DNA of the CDR3 is TGTGCCAGCAGCATGACAGGGTCCAAAGGCGAGCAGTACTTC. Full variable domain (outside the CDR3, taken from reference TRBV7-2 and TRBJ2-7): GAGVSQSPSNKVTEKGKDVELRCDPISGHTALYWYRQSLGQGLEFLIYFQGNSAPDKSGLPSDRFSAERTGGSVSTLTIQRTQQEDSAVYLCASSMTGSKGEQYFGPGTRLTVT.

The chain links TRBV28 to TRBJ1-2, with 11 bases lining up with TRBD1. V was clipped by 1 base and J by 4 bases; unmatched bases: 5. This CDR3 has 16 residues. Germline lookup yields CDR1 MDHEN and CDR2 SYDVKM. Here the CDR3 reads CASSLLGGTGGYGYTF. In DNA, the CDR3 is TGTGCCAGCAGTTTATTAGGGGGGACAGGGGGCTATGGCTACACCTTC.

The V and J genes are TRBV2 and TRBJ2-7, with 10 positions matching TRBD1. The CDR3 is 14 residues long. Trimming cost V 2 bases and J 4 bases; bases outside gene matches: 2. Per the germline V gene, CDR1 is SNHLY and CDR2 is FYNNEI. CDR3 residues: CASSEMGQGYEQYF. CDR3 coding DNA: TGTGCCAGCAGTGAAATGGGACAGGGGTACGAGCAGTACTTC.

The genes are TRBV5-4 and TRBJ2-5, with 7 bases aligning to TRBD2. The CDR3 loop spans 14 amino acids. V lost 5 bases to trimming and J lost 9 bases; unmatched junction nucleotides: 13. Per germline, CDR1 SGHNT and CDR2 YYREEE (reference sequence). The CDR3 nucleotides are TGTGCCAGCAGTCCGGGGGGTGATGGGAAGGCCCAGTACTTC. As protein: CASSPGGDGKAQYF.

This clone is a singleton in its sample. The rearrangement joins TRBV19 to TRBJ1-5, with 7 bases fitting TRBD1. The trim removed 8 bases at V and 0 bases at J, leaving 7 bases unmatched. The germline V gene encodes CDR1 LNHDA and CDR2 SQIVND (reference sequence). This CDR3 is 15 amino acids long. CDR3 DNA: TGTGCCAGTGTCCGGGACAGATATAGCAATCAGCCCCAGCATTTT. Encoded protein: CASVRDRYSNQPQHF.

The rearrangement links TRBV7-2 to TRBJ2-6; the D is unclear. Looked up from germline, CDR1 is SGHTA and CDR2 is FQGNSA. This CDR3 is built from 15 residues. V was pared by 6 bases and J by 6 bases, with 15 bases between. This CDR3 reads CASSLRELKANVLTF. CDR3 coding DNA: TGTGCCAGCAGTTTGAGAGAGCTTAAGGCCAACGTCCTGACTTTC.

The V call is TRBV6-1, the J call TRBJ2-7; the D gene is possibly TRBD1 (6 bases). The V end lost 2 bases, the J end lost 5 bases, and 16 bases lay between the germline ends. The CDR3 length is 15 residues. Germline CDR1 reads MNHNS; CDR2 reads SASEGT. The chain's CDR3 is CASSESSTGRNEQYF. CDR3 bases: TGTGCCAGCAGTGAATCTTCTACAGGGCGGAACGAGCAGTACTTC.

The chain joins TRBV5-1 to TRBJ2-7; perhaps TRBD1 as D (5 bases). CDR3 length equals 17 residues. Germline V gene data show CDR1 as SGHRS and CDR2 as YFSETQ. Deletions cut 0 bases from V and 2 bases from J, with 18 bases between. The CDR3 nucleotides read TGCGCCAGCAGCTTGGATCCCCCAATAACAGGAGCCTACGAGCAGTACTTC. Translated: CASSLDPPITGAYEQYF.

This chain connects TRBV10-2 to TRBJ2-3; a weak D match, TRBD2 (5 bases). The CDR3 length is 14 residues. The ends were cut back, 6 bases at V and 2 bases at J, with 12 bases in the middle. CDR1 and CDR2 from the germline V gene are WSHSY and SAAADI. CDR3 DNA sequence: TGCGCCAGCAGCGAGGGCCCTCCCACAGATACGCAGTATTTT. Its protein product is CASSEGPPTDTQYF.

The chain couples TRBV7-6 to TRBJ2-7; TRBD1 matches at 7 bases. There are 15 residues in the CDR3. J lost 2 bases, V lost 5 bases, and 9 bases had no gene match. Germline V gives CDR1 SGHVS, CDR2 FNYEAQ. CDR3 in amino acids: CASSRQYGTAYEQYF. CDR3 bases: TGTGCCAGCAGCCGTCAATATGGGACAGCCTACGAGCAGTACTTC.

In this sample, this clone turned up a few times. The V call is TRBV19, the J call TRBJ1-1; 7 bases align to TRBD1. Germline CDR1 LNHDA, CDR2 SQIVND (reference sequence). The V and J ends lost 5 bases and 6 bases, in that order; junction bases with no gene match: 12. The CDR3 is 15 amino acids. The CDR3 bases are TGTGCCAGTAGTCCCCTGACAGGGAGGTCGGCTGAAGCTTTCTTT. This encodes CASSPLTGRSAEAFF.

This clone was detected a few times. The rearrangement uses TRBV6-5 and TRBJ2-2, with a possible D match to TRBD2 (5 bases). V was shortened by 6 bases and J by 5 bases, with 16 bases between the two germline ends. From germline, CDR1 is MNHEY and CDR2 SVGAGI. This CDR3 region has 15 residues. The CDR3 here is CASSPGMGWTGELFF. The CDR3, as DNA: TGTGCCAGCAGCCCCGGGATGGGGTGGACCGGGGAGCTGTTTTTT.

This chain's CDR3 is CASSQQGLGEKLFF. The DNA for the CDR3 is TGTGCCAGCAGCCAACAGGGTTTGGGTGAAAAACTGTTTTTT. This chain links TRBV9 with TRBJ1-4; perhaps TRBD1 as D (6 bases). CDR1 is SGDLS, CDR2 YYNGEE, per germline. V was pared by 4 bases and J by 7 bases, with 14 bases between. The length of the CDR3 is 14 residues.

V is TRBV18 and J is TRBJ1-2; tentative D call: TRBD1 (5 bases). CDR3 length: 15 residues. V was pared by 0 bases and J by 3 bases, with 11 bases between. Germline-derived CDR1 and CDR2 are KGHSH and LQKENI. CDR3 bases: TGTGCCAGCTCACCACCAACTCAGGGCGACTATGGCTACACCTTC. This translates into CASSPPTQGDYGYTF.

The V gene is TRBV5-1, the J gene TRBJ2-3; D perhaps matches TRBD2 (5 bases). This CDR3 region has 14 residues. Trimming stripped 3 bases from V and 0 bases from J, with 8 bases between. CDR1 is SGHRS and CDR2 is YFSETQ in the germline V gene. DNA of the CDR3: TGCGCCAGCAGCTCCCGGACTAGCACAGATACGCAGTATTTT. Translation gives CASSSRTSTDTQYF. Full variable domain (missing parts from reference TRBV5-1 and TRBJ2-3): KAGVTQTPRYLIKTRGQQVTLSCSPISGHRSVSWYQQTPGQGLQFLFEYFSETQRNKGNFPGRFSGRQFSNSRSEMNVSTLELGDSALYLCASSSRTSTDTQYFGPGTRLTVL.

This sequence joins TRBV7-3 and TRBJ2-5; the match to TRBD2 covers 13 bases. The V segment lost 5 bases and the J segment 4 bases; nucleotides outside the gene matches: 4. The CDR3 runs 15 residues. Germline lookup yields CDR1 SGHTA and CDR2 FQGTGA. The CDR3 loop reads CASSRTSGSLETQYF. CDR3 bases: TGTGCCAGCAGCAGGACTAGCGGGAGTTTAGAGACCCAGTACTTC.

In this sample, this clone turned up once. The chain is built from TRBV19 and TRBJ2-2; perhaps TRBD2 as D (6 bases). CDR3 length equals 14 residues. The ends were cut back, 7 bases at V and 7 bases at J, with 16 bases in the middle. Germline V gene lookup returns CDR1 LNHDA and CDR2 SQIVND (reference sequence). The chain's CDR3 is CASTLLAPRGELFF. The DNA of the CDR3 is TGTGCCAGTACCCTACTAGCCCCACGCGGGGAGCTGTTTTTT.

The chain has TRBV30 and TRBJ2-5, with TRBD2 matching over 9 bases. The CDR3 is made up of 15 amino acids. Germline values: CDR1 GTSNPN, CDR2 SVGIG (reference sequence). Trimming took 0 bases from V and 1 from J; bases not matched to a gene: 3. The CDR3 is CAWSVKGLAQETQYF. The CDR3 DNA follows: TGTGCCTGGAGTGTAAAGGGACTAGCCCAAGAGACCCAGTACTTC.

The chain carries TRBV18 and TRBJ1-5, with D possibly being TRBD1 (6 bases). Germline V gives CDR1 KGHSH, CDR2 LQKENI. This CDR3 has 14 amino acids. Trimming left V 3 bases short and J 6 bases short, with 12 bases between. In DNA, the CDR3 is TGTGCCAGCTCACCCCGACAGGTCGTTCAGCCCCAGCATTTT. This sequence encodes CASSPRQVVQPQHF.

As DNA, the CDR3 is TGTGCCAGCAGTCCCTTACCCGGGGCGGGAGAGTTCTACGAGCAGTACTTC. Translated, it gives CASSPLPGAGEFYEQYF. The V gene is TRBV27, the J gene TRBJ2-7; 7 nucleotides agree with TRBD2. Losses at the gene ends were 5 bases for V and 3 bases for J; bases not matched to a gene: 16. Germline values: CDR1 MNHEY, CDR2 SMNVEV (reference sequence). The CDR3 is 17 amino acids.

The chain has TRBV11-3 and TRBJ2-1, with 9 bases matching TRBD2. V shed 1 base and J 6 bases; nucleotides not matched to a gene: 7. The germline V gene has CDR1 SGHNT and CDR2 YENEEA. The CDR3 has 16 amino acids. The CDR3 reads CASSLGSLAGPNEQFF. DNA of the CDR3: TGTGCCAGCAGCTTAGGGTCCCTAGCGGGGCCCAATGAGCAGTTCTTC.

This clone was detected only once. The J gene is TRBJ2-1, the V gene TRBV27; maybe TRBD2 (6 bases). The CDR3 covers 14 residues. V shed 6 bases and J shed 4 bases, with 13 bases lying between them. The V gene's germline CDR1 is MNHEY and CDR2 SMNVEV (reference sequence). CDR3 residues: CASRVGGAYNEQFF. In nucleotides, the CDR3 is TGTGCCAGCAGGGTCGGGGGAGCGTACAATGAGCAGTTCTTC.

The chain employs TRBV2 and TRBJ2-7; 12 nucleotides agree with TRBD2. Looked up from germline, CDR1 is SNHLY and CDR2 is FYNNEI. CDR3 length equals 15 residues. V dropped 5 bases and J dropped 6; count of bases not matched to a gene: 8. Here the CDR3 reads CASSPQTSGRSEQYF. The CDR3 DNA sequence: TGTGCCAGCAGTCCTCAGACTAGCGGGAGAAGCGAGCAGTACTTC.

The CDR3 loop is CASSSLLTGQSRANVLTF. CDR3 sequence (DNA): TGTGCCAGCAGTAGCTTACTAACTGGACAAAGTCGGGCCAACGTCCTGACTTTC. J is TRBJ2-6 and V is TRBV25-1; maybe TRBD1 (5 bases). Germline assignment: CDR1 MGHDK and CDR2 SYGVNS. The CDR3 extends over 18 amino acids. Trimming left V 5 bases short and J 5 bases short, with 22 bases between.

The chain combines TRBV6-5 with TRBJ2-4; TRBD2 aligns across 12 bases. The CDR3 is 15 amino acids. Trimming removed 6 bases from V and 9 bases from J; junction bases left unmatched: 9. CDR1 is MNHEY, CDR2 SVGAGI, per germline. The CDR3 spells CASSLGLAGPSIQYF. The DNA of the CDR3 is TGTGCCAGCAGCCTCGGACTAGCGGGACCCAGCATTCAGTACTTC.

V is TRBV28 and J is TRBJ1-1; D is uncertain. The CDR3 spans 12 residues. The V and J ends lost 5 bases and 0 bases respectively, with 4 bases between them. Germline V gene lookup returns CDR1 MDHEN and CDR2 SYDVKM. The CDR3 here is CASSLLNTEAFF. The CDR3, as DNA: TGTGCCAGCAGTCTTTTGAACACTGAAGCTTTCTTT.

This chain connects TRBV18 to TRBJ1-3, with a possible D match to TRBD1 (6 bases). From germline, CDR1 is KGHSH and CDR2 LQKENI. The ends were cut back, 6 bases at V and 0 bases at J, with 12 bases in the middle. The CDR3 length is 15 residues. CDR3 sequence reads: CASSRNRDSGNTIYF. The CDR3 coding sequence is TGTGCCAGCTCGAGGAACAGGGACTCTGGAAACACCATATATTTT.

The chain has TRBV27 and TRBJ2-4; possibly TRBD2 for D (6 bases). Trimming stripped 2 bases from V and 6 bases from J, with 14 bases between. The CDR3 sequence is 15 residues long. Germline CDR1 and CDR2: MNHEY and SMNVEV (reference sequence). The DNA for the CDR3 is TGTGCCAGCAGTTTACGATTGGGGGGAGGAAACATTCAGTACTTC. It specifies CASSLRLGGGNIQYF.